The 16 T cell receptor beta chains in this list originate from one sample, sequenced in a study of CD4 and CD8 cells across lung adenocarcinoma regions. TCRdb fed the PCR reads into MiXCR, producing one record per CDR3 protein. The sample comprises thousands of distinct CDR3 sequences, 45% to 55% of which are singletons, and around 97% rests with the top ten. Material: CD8+ T cells from the center of a lung tumor. The receptor source for this set is a male donor with lung adenocarcinoma. The CD4 and CD8 labels of this study may be unreliable.

This chain uses TRBV27 with TRBJ2-3; TRBD2 is a possible D gene (7 bases). V gave up 2 bases and J gave up 2 bases, with 14 bases separating them. The CDR3 sequence is 16 residues long. Germline CDR1 and CDR2: MNHEY and SMNVEV (reference sequence). This CDR3 is CASSLGLGGFTDTQYF. CDR3 in DNA: TGTGCCAGCAGTTTAGGACTAGGGGGATTCACAGATACGCAGTATTTT.

This clonotype was counted ten times or more. V is TRBV9 and J is TRBJ2-5, with D maybe TRBD2 (5 bases). V shed 0 bases and J shed 5 bases, with 14 bases lying between them. Looked up from germline, CDR1 is SGDLS and CDR2 is YYNGEE. The CDR3 loop spans 15 amino acids. In DNA, the CDR3 is TGTGCCAGCAGCGTAGTGGGGTCGGGGTCTGAGACCCAGTACTTC. Amino acids: CASSVVGSGSETQYF.

The V gene is TRBV27, the J gene TRBJ1-2, with unresolved D. The CDR3 runs to 13 residues. V lost 6 bases and J lost 3, with 11 bases in between. CDR1 MNHEY and CDR2 SMNVEV come from the germline V gene (reference sequence). CDR3 loop: CASRKNEDYGYTF. DNA for the CDR3: TGTGCCAGCAGAAAAAATGAGGACTATGGCTACACCTTC.

The rearrangement joins TRBV4-1 to TRBJ2-1, with 9 bases lining up with TRBD1. The germline CDR1 and CDR2 sequences are MGHRA and YSYEKL. This CDR3 spans 16 amino acids. With 1 base clipped from V and 6 bases from J, the junction kept 7 bases outside the gene matches. The CDR3: CASSQVRWTGVNEQFF. CDR3 nucleotide sequence: TGCGCCAGCAGCCAAGTCAGATGGACAGGGGTCAATGAGCAGTTCTTC.

With respect to this clonotype: This may stem from a read error, because a much larger clone lies one nucleotide away. The rearrangement joins TRBV4-2 to TRBJ2-5, with 12 bases aligning to TRBD2. The V segment lost 1 base and the J segment 11 bases; nucleotides outside the gene matches: 11. CDR3 length: 16 residues. Germline V gives CDR1 LGHNA, CDR2 YNFKEQ. This chain's CDR3 is CASSQGGLAGRNEQYF. The CDR3 bases are TGTGCCAGCAGCCAAGGAGGACTAGCGGGACGCAATGAGCAGTACTTC.

The table lists this clonotype with a few counts. This chain links TRBV27 with TRBJ2-7; D may be TRBD2 (6 bases). Germline V CDR1 and CDR2: MNHEY, SMNVEV (reference sequence). CDR3 length: 15 amino acids. Deletions cut 2 bases from V and 0 bases from J, with 11 bases between. The CDR3 nucleotides read TGTGCCAGCAGTTTACGGCAGGGACTCTCCTACGAGCAGTACTTC. Residues: CASSLRQGLSYEQYF.

The sample holds many counts of this clonotype. The rearrangement uses TRBV2 and TRBJ2-7, with D possibly TRBD2 on 5 matching bases. The CDR3 sequence is 11 residues long. With 6 bases removed from V and 8 bases from J, the gap between germline ends came to 11 bases. The germline V gene encodes CDR1 SNHLY and CDR2 FYNNEI. The CDR3 region has the DNA TGTGCCAGCAGGGAGGATGTTAAGCAGTACTTC. Protein product: CASREDVKQYF.

This clonotype was seen just once. Its ends do not fully match the called genes, so a read error is possible. The chain's CDR3 is CACRQGFYNSPLHF. For the CDR3, the DNA is TGTGCCTGTCGACAGGGATTCTATAATTCACCCCTCCATTTT. The chain employs TRBV30 and TRBJ1-6; TRBD1 matches 7 bases. The CDR3 is made up of 14 amino acids. Germline V gene sequence: CDR1 GTSNPN, CDR2 SVGIG (reference sequence).

The rearrangement links TRBV27 to TRBJ2-5, with D tentatively TRBD1 or TRBD2 (6 bases each). Looked up from germline, CDR1 is MNHEY and CDR2 is SMNVEV (reference sequence). V was pared by 3 bases and J by 1 base, with 9 bases between. This CDR3 is built from 14 residues. The CDR3 DNA reads TGTGCCAGCAGTTTTGGGGGGCCCCAAGAGACCCAGTACTTC. Protein: CASSFGGPQETQYF.

Ten or more counts support this clonotype. The chain is built from TRBV3-1 and TRBJ2-1; 10 bases agree with TRBD2. Germline V CDR1 and CDR2: LGHDT, YNNKEL (reference sequence). CDR3 length: 16 residues. Trimming at V came to 4 bases and at J to 8 bases, leaving 11 bases not matched to a gene. The CDR3 protein is CASSLTPGLAMYEQFF. The CDR3, as DNA: TGTGCCAGCAGCCTGACGCCGGGACTAGCGATGTATGAGCAGTTCTTC.

This sequence joins TRBV6-1 and TRBJ2-1, with 7 bases aligning to TRBD2. Germline trimming cut 4 bases from V and 9 bases from J; bases unmatched to any gene: 6. The CDR3 covers 13 residues. The germline V gene encodes CDR1 MNHNS and CDR2 SASEGT. CDR3 DNA sequence: TGTGCCAGCAGTGTGGGAGGGTTTGGTGAGCAGTTCTTC. Translating gives CASSVGGFGEQFF.

The chain is built from TRBV7-6 and TRBJ2-1; D is perhaps TRBD1 (5 bases). The V and J ends lost 6 bases and 4 bases respectively, with 22 bases between them. This CDR3 is built from 17 residues. Germline values: CDR1 SGHVS, CDR2 FNYEAQ. DNA for the CDR3: TGTGCCAGCAGTTTATCTCTCAGGCAGGGTGTGTACAATGAGCAGTTCTTC. It specifies CASSLSLRQGVYNEQFF.

The chain is built from TRBV7-8 and TRBJ2-1; 9 positions agree with TRBD2. Germline V gives CDR1 SGHVS, CDR2 FQNEAQ. CDR3 length: 13 amino acids. V shed 10 bases and J 3 bases; nucleotides not matched to a gene: 4. The CDR3 reads CATGTSLYNEQFF. For the CDR3, the DNA is TGTGCCACCGGGACTAGCCTCTACAATGAGCAGTTCTTC.

This clonotype was observed a single time. This sequence joins TRBV6-5 and TRBJ1-5, with 7 positions matching TRBD1. Germline CDR1 and CDR2: MNHEY and SVGAGI. Losses at the gene ends were 4 bases for V and 5 bases for J; bases not matched to a gene: 11. This CDR3 has 16 amino acids. The CDR3: CASSSVRQGSDQPQHF. CDR3 nucleotide sequence: TGTGCCAGCAGTTCCGTACGACAGGGAAGCGATCAGCCCCAGCATTTT.

This clonotype showed up just once. The rearrangement links TRBV4-1 to TRBJ2-5; D may match TRBD1 or TRBD2 (6 bases each). The CDR3 has 19 amino acids. Germline-derived CDR1 and CDR2 are MGHRA and YSYEKL. The V gene lost 1 base and the J gene lost 8 bases, with 29 bases spanning the gap. Written as DNA, the CDR3 is TGCGCCAGCAGCCAAGTAGCGGCGCTCGGGGGCCGTGCCAAAAACACCCAGTACTTC. Translation: CASSQVAALGGRAKNTQYF.

Ten or more counts support this clonotype. The chain is built from TRBV3-1 and TRBJ2-3; D is unclear. CDR3 length equals 14 residues. The germline gives CDR1 LGHDT, CDR2 YNNKEL (reference sequence). V was clipped by 4 bases and J by 10 bases, with 18 bases between them. In DNA form, the CDR3 reads TGTGCCAGCAGCCCCCCAGGAGCAGAGAGCCCGCAGTATTTT. The encoded protein is CASSPPGAESPQYF.